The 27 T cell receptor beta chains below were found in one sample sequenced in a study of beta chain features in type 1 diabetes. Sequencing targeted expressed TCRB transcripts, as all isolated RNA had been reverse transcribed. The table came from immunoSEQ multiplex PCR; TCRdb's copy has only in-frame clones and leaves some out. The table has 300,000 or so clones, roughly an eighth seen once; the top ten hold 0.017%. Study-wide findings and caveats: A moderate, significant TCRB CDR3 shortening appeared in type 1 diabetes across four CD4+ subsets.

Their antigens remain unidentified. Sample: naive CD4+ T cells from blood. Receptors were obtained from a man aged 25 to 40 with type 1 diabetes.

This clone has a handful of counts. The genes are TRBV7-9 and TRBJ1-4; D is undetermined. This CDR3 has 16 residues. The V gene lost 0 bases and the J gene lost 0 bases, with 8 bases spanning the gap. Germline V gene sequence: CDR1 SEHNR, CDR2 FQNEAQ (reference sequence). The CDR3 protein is CASSLAGFATNEKLFF. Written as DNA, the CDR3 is TGTGCCAGCAGCTTAGCCGGGTTTGCAACTAATGAAAAACTGTTTTTT.

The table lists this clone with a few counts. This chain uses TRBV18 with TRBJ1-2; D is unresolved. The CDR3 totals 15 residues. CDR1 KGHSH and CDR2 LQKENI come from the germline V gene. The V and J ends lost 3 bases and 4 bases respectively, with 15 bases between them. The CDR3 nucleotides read TGTGCCAGCTCACCCGTTGGCCAGGCCGCCTATGGCTACACCTTC. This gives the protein CASSPVGQAAYGYTF.

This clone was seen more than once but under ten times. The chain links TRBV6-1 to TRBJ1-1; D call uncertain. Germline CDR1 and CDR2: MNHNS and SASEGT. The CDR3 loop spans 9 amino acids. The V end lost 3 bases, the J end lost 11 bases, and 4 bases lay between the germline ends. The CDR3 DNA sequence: TGTGCCAGCAGTGACCCGGCTTTCTTT. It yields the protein CASSDPAFF.

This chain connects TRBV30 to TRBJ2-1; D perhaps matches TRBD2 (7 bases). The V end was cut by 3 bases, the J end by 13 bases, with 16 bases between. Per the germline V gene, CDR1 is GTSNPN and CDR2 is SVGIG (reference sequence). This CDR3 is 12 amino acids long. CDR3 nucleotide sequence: TGTGCCTGGAGAGGGGGAGGACTAGATCAGTTCTTC. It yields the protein CAWRGGGLDQFF.

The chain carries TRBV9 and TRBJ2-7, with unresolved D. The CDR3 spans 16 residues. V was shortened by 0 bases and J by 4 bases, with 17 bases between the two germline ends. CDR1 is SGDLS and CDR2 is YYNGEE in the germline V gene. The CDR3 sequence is CASSVGQERPLYEQYF. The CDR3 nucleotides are TGTGCCAGCAGCGTAGGGCAGGAAAGGCCCCTTTACGAGCAGTACTTC.

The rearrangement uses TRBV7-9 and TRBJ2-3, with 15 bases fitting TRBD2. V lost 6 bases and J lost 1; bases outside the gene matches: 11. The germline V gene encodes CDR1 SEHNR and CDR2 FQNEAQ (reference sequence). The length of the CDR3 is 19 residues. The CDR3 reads CASSPGLAGGSWGTDTQYF. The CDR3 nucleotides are TGTGCCAGCAGTCCGGGACTAGCGGGAGGAAGTTGGGGCACAGATACGCAGTATTTT.

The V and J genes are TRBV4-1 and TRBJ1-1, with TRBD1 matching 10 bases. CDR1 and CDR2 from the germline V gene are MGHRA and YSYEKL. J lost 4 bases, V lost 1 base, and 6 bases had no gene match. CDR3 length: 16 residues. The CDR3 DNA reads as TGCGCCAGCAGCCAAGGACAGGGGGCAAGTGGCACTGAAGCTTTCTTT. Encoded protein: CASSQGQGASGTEAFF.

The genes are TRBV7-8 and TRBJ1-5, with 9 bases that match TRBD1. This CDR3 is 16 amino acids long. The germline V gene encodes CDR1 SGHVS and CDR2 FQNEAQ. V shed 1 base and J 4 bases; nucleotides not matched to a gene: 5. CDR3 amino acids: CASSLGPGQGNQPQHF. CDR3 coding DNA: TGTGCCAGCAGCTTAGGTCCGGGACAGGGAAATCAGCCCCAGCATTTT.

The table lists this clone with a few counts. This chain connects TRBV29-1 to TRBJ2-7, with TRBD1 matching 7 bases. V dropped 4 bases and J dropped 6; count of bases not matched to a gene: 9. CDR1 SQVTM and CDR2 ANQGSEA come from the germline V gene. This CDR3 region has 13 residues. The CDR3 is CSVAQGMAGEQYF. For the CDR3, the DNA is TGCAGCGTTGCACAGGGGATGGCGGGCGAGCAGTACTTC.

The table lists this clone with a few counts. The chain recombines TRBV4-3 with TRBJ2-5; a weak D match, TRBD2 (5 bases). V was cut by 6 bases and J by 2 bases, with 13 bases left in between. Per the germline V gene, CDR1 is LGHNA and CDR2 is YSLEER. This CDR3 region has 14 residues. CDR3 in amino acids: CASRLTGYQETQYF. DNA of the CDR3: TGCGCCAGCAGACTAACGGGGTATCAAGAGACCCAGTACTTC.

Written as DNA, the CDR3 is TGTGCCAGCAGCTTGGGGGGGGGTCAGCCCCAGCATTTT. Encoded protein: CASSLGGGQPQHF. The chain uses TRBV11-2 and TRBJ1-5; D possibly corresponds to TRBD1 (5 bases). The CDR3 runs 13 residues. Looked up from germline, CDR1 is SGHAT and CDR2 is FQNNGV. Trimming took off 3 bases at V and 6 bases at J, with 9 bases between the two ends.

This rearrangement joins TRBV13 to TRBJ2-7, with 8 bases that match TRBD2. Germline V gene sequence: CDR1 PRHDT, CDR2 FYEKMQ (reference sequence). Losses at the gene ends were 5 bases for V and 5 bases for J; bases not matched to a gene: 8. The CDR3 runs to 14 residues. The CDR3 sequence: CASSRGGTADEQYF. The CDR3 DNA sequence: TGTGCCAGCAGCCGGGGGGGTACGGCGGACGAGCAGTACTTC.

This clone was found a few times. As DNA, the CDR3 is TGTGCCAGCAGCCTAAGAGTGGACAGGGGTGAGACTGAAGCTTTCTTT. It yields the protein CASSLRVDRGETEAFF. The rearrangement joins TRBV4-2 to TRBJ1-1; TRBD1 agrees at 9 bases. V trimming: 4 bases; J trimming: 5 bases; junction bases outside the gene matches: 11. Germline CDR1 and CDR2: LGHNA and YNFKEQ. The CDR3 contains 16 residues.

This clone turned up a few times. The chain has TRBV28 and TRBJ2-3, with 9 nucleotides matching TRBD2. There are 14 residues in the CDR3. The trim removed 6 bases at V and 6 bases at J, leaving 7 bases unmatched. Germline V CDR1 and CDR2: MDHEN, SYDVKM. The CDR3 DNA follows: TGTGCCAGCAGCGGAGGGACTAGCCAGGATACGCAGTATTTT. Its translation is CASSGGTSQDTQYF.

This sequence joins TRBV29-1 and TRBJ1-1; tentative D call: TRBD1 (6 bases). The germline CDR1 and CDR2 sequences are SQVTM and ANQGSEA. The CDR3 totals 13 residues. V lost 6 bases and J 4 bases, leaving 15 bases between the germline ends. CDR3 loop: CSVQGGAGTEAFF. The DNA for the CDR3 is TGCAGCGTCCAAGGGGGGGCCGGCACTGAAGCTTTCTTT.

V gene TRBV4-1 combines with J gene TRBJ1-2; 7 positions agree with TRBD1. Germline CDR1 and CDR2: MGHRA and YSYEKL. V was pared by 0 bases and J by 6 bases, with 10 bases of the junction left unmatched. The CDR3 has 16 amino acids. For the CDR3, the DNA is TGCGCCAGCAGCCAAGATCGGGCAGGGGGTAGGAATGGCTACACCTTC. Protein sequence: CASSQDRAGGRNGYTF.

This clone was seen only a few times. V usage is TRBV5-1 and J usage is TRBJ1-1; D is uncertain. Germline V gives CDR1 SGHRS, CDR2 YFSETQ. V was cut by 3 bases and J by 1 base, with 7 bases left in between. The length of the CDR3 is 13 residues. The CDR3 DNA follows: TGCGCCAGCAGCTACTCCCCGAACACTGAAGCTTTCTTT. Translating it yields CASSYSPNTEAFF.

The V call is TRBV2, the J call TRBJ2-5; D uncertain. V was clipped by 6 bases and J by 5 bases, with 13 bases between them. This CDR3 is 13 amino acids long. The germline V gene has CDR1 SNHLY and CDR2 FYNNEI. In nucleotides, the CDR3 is TGTGCCAGCAGACGCGAGATCCTGGAGACCCAGTACTTC. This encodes CASRREILETQYF.

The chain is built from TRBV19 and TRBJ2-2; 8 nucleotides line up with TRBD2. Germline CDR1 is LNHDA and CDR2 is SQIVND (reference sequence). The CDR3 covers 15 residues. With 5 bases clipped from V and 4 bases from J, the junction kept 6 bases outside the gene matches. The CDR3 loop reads CASSSGLVFTGELFF. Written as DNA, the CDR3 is TGTGCCAGTAGTTCGGGACTAGTGTTCACCGGGGAGCTGTTTTTT.

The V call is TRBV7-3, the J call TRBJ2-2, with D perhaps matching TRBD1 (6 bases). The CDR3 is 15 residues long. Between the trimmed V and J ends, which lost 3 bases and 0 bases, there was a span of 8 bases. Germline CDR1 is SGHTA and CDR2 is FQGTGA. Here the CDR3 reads CASSFRTANTGELFF. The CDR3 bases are TGTGCCAGCAGCTTCAGGACAGCGAACACCGGGGAGCTGTTTTTT.

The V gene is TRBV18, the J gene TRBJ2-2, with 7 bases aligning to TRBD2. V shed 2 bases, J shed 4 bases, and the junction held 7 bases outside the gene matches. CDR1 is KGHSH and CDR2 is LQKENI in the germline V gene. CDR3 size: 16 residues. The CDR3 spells CASSPMGGPATGELFF. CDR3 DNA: TGTGCCAGCTCACCAATGGGAGGGCCGGCCACCGGGGAGCTGTTTTTT.

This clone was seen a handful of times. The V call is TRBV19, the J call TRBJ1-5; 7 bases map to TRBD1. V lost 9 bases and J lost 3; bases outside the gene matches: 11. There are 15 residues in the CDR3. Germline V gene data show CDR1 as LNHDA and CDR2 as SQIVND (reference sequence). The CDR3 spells CASRTGFEFNQPQHF. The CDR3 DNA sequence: TGTGCCAGCCGGACAGGTTTTGAGTTCAATCAGCCCCAGCATTTT.

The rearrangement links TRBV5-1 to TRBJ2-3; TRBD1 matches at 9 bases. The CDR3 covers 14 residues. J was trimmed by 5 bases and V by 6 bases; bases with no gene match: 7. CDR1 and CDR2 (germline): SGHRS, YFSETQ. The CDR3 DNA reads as TGCGCCAGCATGCCGGGACAGGGCGTAGATACGCAGTATTTT. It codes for CASMPGQGVDTQYF.

In DNA, the CDR3 is TGTGCCGCCAGCGGGAGCTCCTACAATGAGCAGTTCTTC. It specifies CAASGSSYNEQFF. This rearrangement joins TRBV10-3 to TRBJ2-1, with TRBD2 matching 8 bases. CDR3 length: 13 residues. After removal of 11 bases from V and 0 bases from J, the junction contained 3 bases not matched to a gene. CDR1 and CDR2 from the germline V gene are ENHRY and SYGVKD.

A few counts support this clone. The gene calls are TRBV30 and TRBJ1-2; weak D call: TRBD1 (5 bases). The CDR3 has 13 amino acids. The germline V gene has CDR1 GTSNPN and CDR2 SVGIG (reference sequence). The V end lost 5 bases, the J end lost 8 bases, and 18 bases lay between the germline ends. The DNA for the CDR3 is TGTGCCTGGTTCTCCGGCAGGGCAGGAGGCTACACCTTC. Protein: CAWFSGRAGGYTF.

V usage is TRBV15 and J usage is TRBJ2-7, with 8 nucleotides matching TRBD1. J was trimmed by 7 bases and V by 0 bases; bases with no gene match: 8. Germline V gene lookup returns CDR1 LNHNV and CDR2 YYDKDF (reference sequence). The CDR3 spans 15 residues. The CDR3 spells CATSRDYTGGEEQYF. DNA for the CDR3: TGTGCCACCAGCAGAGATTACACAGGGGGTGAAGAGCAGTACTTC.

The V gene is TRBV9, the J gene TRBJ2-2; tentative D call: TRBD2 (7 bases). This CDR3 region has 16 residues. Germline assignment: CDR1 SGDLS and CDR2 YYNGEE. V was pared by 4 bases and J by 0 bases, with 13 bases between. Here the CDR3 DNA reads TGTGCCAGCAGCAAACAGGGACTACCGAACACCGGGGAGCTGTTTTTT. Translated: CASSKQGLPNTGELFF. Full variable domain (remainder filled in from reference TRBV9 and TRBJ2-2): DSGVTQTPKHLITATGQRVTLRCSPRSGDLSVYWYQQSLDQGLQFLIQYYNGEERAKGNILERFSAQQFPDLHSELNLSSLELGDSALYFCASSKQGLPNTGELFFGEGSRLTVL.